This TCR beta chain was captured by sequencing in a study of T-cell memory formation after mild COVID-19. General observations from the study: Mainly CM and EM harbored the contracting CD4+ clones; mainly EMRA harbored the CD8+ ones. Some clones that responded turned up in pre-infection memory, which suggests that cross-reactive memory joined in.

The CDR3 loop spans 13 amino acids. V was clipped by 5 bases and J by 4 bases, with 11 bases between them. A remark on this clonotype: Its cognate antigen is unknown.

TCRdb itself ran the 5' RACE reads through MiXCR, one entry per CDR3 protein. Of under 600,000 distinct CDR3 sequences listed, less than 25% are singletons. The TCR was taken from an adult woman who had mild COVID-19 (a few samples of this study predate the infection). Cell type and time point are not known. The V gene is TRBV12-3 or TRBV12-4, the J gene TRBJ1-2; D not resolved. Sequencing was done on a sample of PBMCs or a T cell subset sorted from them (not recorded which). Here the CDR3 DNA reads TGTGCCAGCAGTCGCTCGGGTCTCTATGGCTACACCTTC. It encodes CASSRSGLYGYTF.